A single sample is the source of the 30 T cell receptor beta chains below, sequenced in a study of T cell changes during pregnancy in multiple sclerosis. Using immunoSEQ multiplex PCR, the repertoire was profiled, and TCRdb retains in-frame clones only, with some absent. The top ten hold 0.3% to 0.4% of the sample, which has almost 40,000 clones, about nine tenths seen once. This specimen consisted of CD4+ T cells from peripheral blood mononuclear cells, obtained in the third trimester of pregnancy. The source is a female donor in good health, enrolled as a control in a pregnancy study.

The V gene is TRBV7-8, the J gene TRBJ2-1; 13 nucleotides align to TRBD2. The CDR3 consists of 14 residues. Germline CDR1 SGHVS, CDR2 FQNEAQ. The V segment lost 1 base and the J segment 10 bases; nucleotides outside the gene matches: 1. In DNA form, the CDR3 reads TGTGCCAGCAGCTTAGGGACTAGCGGGGGCGAGCAGTTCTTC. Translating gives CASSLGTSGGEQFF.

This clone was seen a few times. The V gene is TRBV29-1, the J gene TRBJ1-5; a weak D match, TRBD1 (5 bases). V gave up 4 bases and J gave up 5 bases, with 15 bases separating them. The CDR3 covers 14 residues. The V gene's germline CDR1 is SQVTM and CDR2 ANQGSEA. The DNA of the CDR3 is TGCAGCGTTGTAGGGGTCGGGCAGGATCAGCCCCAGCATTTT. It encodes CSVVGVGQDQPQHF. Complete variable domain (other parts from reference TRBV29-1 and TRBJ1-5): SAVISQKPSRDICQRGTSLTIQCQVDSQVTMMFWYRQQPGQSLTLIATANQGSEATYESGFVIDKFPISRPNLTFSTLTVSNMSPEDSSIYLCSVVGVGQDQPQHFGDGTRLSIL.

CDR3 amino acids: CASSLGRSSGGAYNEQFF. The DNA for the CDR3 is TGCGCCAGCAGCTTGGGGCGTTCCAGCGGGGGGGCCTACAATGAGCAGTTCTTC. The rearrangement links TRBV5-1 to TRBJ2-1; the match to TRBD2 covers 10 bases. The V segment lost 0 bases and the J segment 2 bases; nucleotides outside the gene matches: 8. The CDR3 is 18 amino acids. CDR1 and CDR2 from the germline V gene are SGHRS and YFSETQ.

This clone is a singleton in its sample. The rearrangement uses TRBV5-4 and TRBJ2-3; no clear D. The V gene lost 0 bases and the J gene lost 0 bases, with 5 bases spanning the gap. This CDR3 has 14 amino acids. The V gene's germline CDR1 is SGHNT and CDR2 YYREEE (reference sequence). The CDR3 DNA reads as TGTGCCAGCAGCTTGGGGGCCAGCACAGATACGCAGTATTTT. It is translated as CASSLGASTDTQYF.

V is TRBV5-1 and J is TRBJ1-3; D uncertain. The CDR3 runs to 17 residues. Trimming removed 1 base from V and 0 bases from J, with 14 bases in between. Germline loops: CDR1 SGHRS, CDR2 YFSETQ. The CDR3 nucleotides are TGCGCCAGCAGCTTGTCTAGCAGTGGTAGCTCTGGAAACACCATATATTTT. Its protein is CASSLSSSGSSGNTIYF.

The rearrangement joins TRBV5-1 to TRBJ1-2; 8 bases align to TRBD1. V shed 4 bases, J shed 7 bases, and the junction held 18 bases outside the gene matches. Germline V gene data show CDR1 as SGHRS and CDR2 as YFSETQ. CDR3 size: 17 residues. In DNA, the CDR3 is TGCGCCAGCAGCCCTCCGGGGACAGGTATTGGTCTCGGTGGCTACACCTTC. Translated: CASSPPGTGIGLGGYTF.

This rearrangement joins TRBV5-1 to TRBJ2-3, with a possible D match to TRBD2 (5 bases). V lost 4 bases and J 0 bases, leaving 12 bases between the germline ends. CDR1 SGHRS and CDR2 YFSETQ come from the germline V gene. The CDR3 length is 15 residues. CDR3 DNA: TGCGCCAGCAGCCTAATCAGCGGTAGCACAGATACGCAGTATTTT. It encodes CASSLISGSTDTQYF.

This chain joins TRBV29-1 and TRBJ2-2; TRBD2 matches 12 bases. CDR3 length: 15 amino acids. V lost 7 bases to trimming and J lost 2 bases; unmatched junction nucleotides: 5. Germline V CDR1 and CDR2: SQVTM, ANQGSEA. This CDR3 reads CSGRLAGVNTGELFF. In DNA form, the CDR3 reads TGCAGCGGGCGACTAGCGGGAGTTAACACCGGGGAGCTGTTTTTT.

The rearrangement uses TRBV10-3 and TRBJ2-5, with D perhaps matching TRBD2 (6 bases). The CDR3 spans 12 residues. Per the germline V gene, CDR1 is ENHRY and CDR2 is SYGVKD. V dropped 10 bases and J dropped 5 bases, with 14 bases sitting between them. The CDR3 loop reads CATRSGDETQYF. CDR3 bases: TGTGCCACAAGATCGGGGGACGAGACCCAGTACTTC.

V gene TRBV20-1 combines with J gene TRBJ2-1, with 7 bases fitting TRBD1. V shed 4 bases and J 10 bases; nucleotides not matched to a gene: 4. The CDR3 consists of 11 residues. CDR1 DFQATT and CDR2 SNEGSKA come from the germline V gene (reference sequence). The CDR3, as DNA: TGCAGTGCTACTGACAGGGTAGAGCAGTTCTTC. Protein sequence: CSATDRVEQFF.

The chain joins TRBV12-2 to TRBJ2-1; TRBD2 reflects the table's D call only, with no check against the DNA. TRBV12-2 is a pseudogene. This CDR3 spans 19 amino acids. CDR3 protein: CASRLAPPTLAGGRHEQFF. CDR3 nucleotide sequence: TGTGCAAGTCGCTTAGCGCCCCCAACACTAGCGGGGGGGCGGCATGAGCAGTTCTTC.

The chain links TRBV5-4 to TRBJ2-7, with 7 bases aligning to TRBD2. Germline CDR1 reads SGHNT; CDR2 reads YYREEE (reference sequence). J gave up 0 bases and V 3 bases, and 12 bases lay outside the gene matches. This CDR3 is built from 17 residues. This CDR3 is CASSSTFSGDGSYEQYF. CDR3 bases: TGTGCCAGCAGCTCGACGTTCAGCGGGGACGGCTCCTACGAGCAGTACTTC.

The chain has TRBV7-2 and TRBJ1-6; D not certain. The CDR3 consists of 14 residues. The germline V and J ends were trimmed by 0 bases and 5 bases, with 5 bases remaining between them. Germline CDR1 reads SGHTA; CDR2 reads FQGNSA. Here the CDR3 DNA reads TGTGCCAGCAGCTTAGCTGTTAATAATTCACCCCTCCACTTT. Amino acid sequence: CASSLAVNNSPLHF.

The CDR3 sequence: CASNPSNREDVCPRYF. For the CDR3, the DNA is TGTGCCAGCAACCCGAGTAACAGGGAAGACGTGTGTCCACGGTACTTC. The chain employs TRBV14 and TRBJ2-5; possibly TRBD1 for D (6 bases). Trimming pared 7 bases from V and 13 bases from J, leaving 31 bases between. This CDR3 has 16 residues. The V gene's germline CDR1 is SGHDN and CDR2 FVKESK.

The chain employs TRBV7-2 and TRBJ1-5; D not resolved. Trimming stripped 4 bases from V and 2 bases from J, with 9 bases between. The CDR3 extends over 14 amino acids. Germline V gene sequence: CDR1 SGHTA, CDR2 FQGNSA. The CDR3 loop is CASSSDEGNQPQHF. The DNA of the CDR3 is TGTGCCAGCAGCTCAGACGAGGGCAATCAGCCCCAGCATTTT. The complete variable domain, with remaining parts taken from reference TRBV7-2 and TRBJ1-5, reads GAGVSQSPSNKVTEKGKDVELRCDPISGHTALYWYRQSLGQGLEFLIYFQGNSAPDKSGLPSDRFSAERTGGSVSTLTIQRTQQEDSAVYLCASSSDEGNQPQHFGDGTRLSIL.

V gene TRBV5-1 combines with J gene TRBJ2-2; D is undetermined. The CDR3 is 16 amino acids. Trimming removed 1 base at V and 2 bases at J, with 12 bases between. Per germline, CDR1 SGHRS and CDR2 YFSETQ. The CDR3 loop is CASSLLQTLNTGELFF. The CDR3 DNA follows: TGCGCCAGCAGCTTGTTACAGACGTTAAACACCGGGGAGCTGTTTTTT.

This chain uses TRBV4-1 with TRBJ1-5; D unresolved. From germline, CDR1 is MGHRA and CDR2 YSYEKL. This CDR3 comprises 13 residues. The V gene lost 0 bases and the J gene lost 7 bases, with 7 bases spanning the gap. The chain's CDR3 is CASSQDQEQPQHF. The CDR3 DNA reads as TGCGCCAGCAGCCAAGATCAAGAGCAGCCCCAGCATTTT.

The chain uses TRBV5-1 and TRBJ2-7; TRBD2 aligns across 10 bases. This CDR3 comprises 15 residues. The germline V gene has CDR1 SGHRS and CDR2 YFSETQ. V lost 3 bases to trimming and J lost 4 bases; unmatched junction nucleotides: 7. The CDR3 loop reads CASSWGGTSVYEQYF. Written as DNA, the CDR3 is TGCGCCAGCAGCTGGGGCGGGACTAGCGTATACGAGCAGTACTTC.

The chain combines TRBV5-4 with TRBJ2-1; 8 nucleotides match TRBD2. J gave up 9 bases and V 0 bases, and 8 bases lay outside the gene matches. Per the germline V gene, CDR1 is SGHNT and CDR2 is YYREEE (reference sequence). The CDR3 sequence is 15 residues long. The CDR3 coding sequence is TGTGCCAGCAGCTTGGTTTCGAGCGGGAGTCGTGAGCAGTTCTTC. This sequence encodes CASSLVSSGSREQFF.

This chain uses TRBV7-9 with TRBJ2-7; 9 nucleotides match TRBD2. From germline, CDR1 is SEHNR and CDR2 FQNEAQ (reference sequence). Trimming took 6 bases from V and 2 from J; bases not matched to a gene: 8. The CDR3 runs 15 residues. CDR3 residues: CASSPGLAQTYEQYF. In DNA form, the CDR3 reads TGTGCCAGCAGTCCCGGACTAGCGCAAACCTACGAGCAGTACTTC.

This clone was seen more than once but under ten times. V and J are TRBV19 and TRBJ1-2; the D is unclear. Trimming took 0 bases from V and 5 from J, leaving 7 bases between them. The CDR3 has 13 residues. CDR1 LNHDA and CDR2 SQIVND come from the germline V gene (reference sequence). Written as DNA, the CDR3 is TGTGCCAGTAGTATAGACGGGATATATGGCTACACCTTC. This codes for CASSIDGIYGYTF.

The chain combines TRBV18 with TRBJ2-5; 11 positions agree with TRBD2. The V and J ends lost 4 bases and 3 bases, in that order; junction bases with no gene match: 10. The CDR3 consists of 17 residues. Germline V gives CDR1 KGHSH, CDR2 LQKENI. The DNA of the CDR3 is TGTGCCAGCTCACGTAGTAGCGGGGGGGCCTTGGAAGAGACCCAGTACTTC. This encodes CASSRSSGGALEETQYF.

The rearrangement links TRBV11-2 to TRBJ2-3; 13 bases are shared with TRBD2. CDR3 length: 15 residues. Looked up from germline, CDR1 is SGHAT and CDR2 is FQNNGV. The V segment lost 5 bases and the J segment 4 bases; nucleotides outside the gene matches: 3. CDR3 protein: CASSGGLAGPDTQYF. CDR3 in DNA: TGTGCCAGCAGCGGGGGACTAGCGGGGCCAGATACGCAGTATTTT.

The genes are TRBV5-4 and TRBJ2-3; D might be TRBD1 (6 bases). Per the germline V gene, CDR1 is SGHNT and CDR2 is YYREEE (reference sequence). The CDR3 covers 15 residues. The V end lost 4 bases, the J end lost 2 bases, and 14 bases lay between the germline ends. CDR3 residues: CASSLGQFFTDTQYF. The CDR3 DNA reads as TGTGCCAGCAGCCTAGGACAGTTCTTCACAGATACGCAGTATTTT.

The CDR3 region is CASSGEAPNEQFF. The CDR3 DNA sequence: TGTGCCAGCAGCGGGGAGGCCCCCAATGAGCAGTTCTTC. The V gene is TRBV7-9, the J gene TRBJ2-1; perhaps TRBD2 as D (6 bases). Trimming took off 5 bases at V and 6 bases at J, with 11 bases between the two ends. The CDR3 is made up of 13 amino acids. Germline CDR1 reads SEHNR; CDR2 reads FQNEAQ (reference sequence).

This rearrangement joins TRBV11-2 to TRBJ1-4, with 9 positions matching TRBD1. CDR1 SGHAT and CDR2 FQNNGV come from the germline V gene. The CDR3 runs to 15 residues. V shed 4 bases and J 4 bases; nucleotides not matched to a gene: 4. CDR3 DNA sequence: TGTGCCAGCAGCTCGGGACAGGGAGTTAATGAAAAACTGTTTTTT. It specifies CASSSGQGVNEKLFF.

DNA of the CDR3: TGTGCCAGCAGATCGGGACTAGCCCACAATGAGCAGTTCTTC. This gives the protein CASRSGLAHNEQFF. The chain carries TRBV6-6 and TRBJ2-1; 9 bases match TRBD2. Losses at the gene ends were 6 bases for V and 5 bases for J; bases not matched to a gene: 5. This CDR3 spans 14 amino acids. Germline V gene sequence: CDR1 MNHNY, CDR2 SVGAGI (reference sequence).

The CDR3 nucleotides read TGTGCCAGCAGCCTCCTGTCGGGGGGGTCCGGGGAGCTGTTTTTT. Encoded protein: CASSLLSGGSGELFF. The V gene is TRBV7-6, the J gene TRBJ2-2; 8 nucleotides line up with TRBD2. Germline CDR1 reads SGHVS; CDR2 reads FNYEAQ. There are 15 residues in the CDR3. The ends lost 5 bases at V and 6 bases at J; junction bases unmatched: 8.

This clone appeared once. J is TRBJ2-5 and V is TRBV5-1, with 10 bases that match TRBD1. Trimming removed 4 bases from V and 5 bases from J; junction bases left unmatched: 11. The germline gives CDR1 SGHRS, CDR2 YFSETQ. The CDR3 extends over 16 amino acids. CDR3: CASSKPGQGRPETQYF. The CDR3 coding sequence is TGCGCCAGCAGCAAACCGGGACAGGGGCGTCCGGAGACCCAGTACTTC.

The chain recombines TRBV19 with TRBJ1-3; 9 nucleotides align to TRBD1. This CDR3 comprises 15 residues. Germline loops: CDR1 LNHDA, CDR2 SQIVND (reference sequence). The J segment lost 4 bases and the V segment lost 8 bases, leaving 9 bases of the junction unmatched. In DNA form, the CDR3 reads TGTGCCAGTCGCAACAGGGGGCATGGAGGAAACACCATATATTTT. Its protein is CASRNRGHGGNTIYF.